This T cell receptor beta chain was identified during a study of PD-L1 blockade in urothelial cancer. Study background: Intravenous atezolizumab, 1,200 mg every 3 weeks, was begun by patients around 2014. In the patient group, most of the roughly 30 were males with bladder-origin urothelial cancer.

Time point in this sample: pretreatment peripheral blood. CDR1 is SEHNR and CDR2 is FQNEAQ in the germline V gene (reference sequence). Trimming removed 8 bases from V and 6 bases from J, with 19 bases in between. This CDR3 is built from 15 residues. Assay used: immunoSEQ multiplex PCR; TCRdb lists only in-frame clones, some missing. The table shows about 87,000 clones, with about 83% occurring only once. Sequencing was performed on PBMCs, taken around atezolizumab (anti-PD-L1) treatment. The clonotype comes from a man aged 55 to 69 with urothelial cancer. The chain carries TRBV7-9 and TRBJ2-2; TRBD1 is a possible D gene (6 bases). The CDR3 spells CASGQSTGFAGELFF. DNA of the CDR3: TGTGCCAGCGGCCAAAGTACAGGGTTCGCCGGGGAGCTGTTTTTT.